Sequencing of this T cell receptor (beta chain) was carried out in a study of T cells after yellow fever vaccination. For the study at large: Separation of EM, EMRA, CM and Tscm memory subsets by sorting relied on CD3, CD45RA, CCR7 and CD95.

This clonotype was recorded once. Germline and junction disagree at one end, which may indicate a read error. Overall study results and limits: A large majority of primary-vaccination clones showed up again after the booster (approximately 96% CD4, 75% to 90% CD8).

TCRdb ran MiXCR on the 5' RACE reads and lists one entry per CDR3 protein. The data contain about 32,000 distinct CDR3 sequences, less than 8.5% of them singletons. The receptor was isolated from a man aged 18 to 30 who received the YFV17D yellow fever vaccine. The sample in question was PBMCs, either bulk or a sorted T-cell subset (CD4+, CD8+, memory, or dextramer-sorted; not recorded which), obtained on the day of the first yellow fever vaccination.

The CDR3 nucleotides are TGCAGCGTTGAACCAGGCTCTGGCAACACCATGTATTTT. The encoded protein is CSVEPGSGNTMYF. The chain employs TRBV29-1 and TRBJ1-3; D gene uncertain. The CDR3 has 13 amino acids. CDR1 SQVTM and CDR2 ANQGSEA come from the germline V gene.